In this sample, the clone carrying this T cell receptor beta chain turned up a few times. Its antigen is currently unknown. Trimming shortened V by 5 bases and J by 3 bases, and 4 bases separated the two germline ends. The CDR3 sequence is 12 residues long. Germline CDR1 SGHAT, CDR2 FQNNGV. The record originates from a study of shared clonotypes between healthy human individuals. Whole-study findings and limits: When naive CD4 clonotypes were compared across several donors, about 5% were shared.

Libraries were prepared by immunoSEQ multiplex PCR; TCRdb keeps only in-frame clonotypes and omits some of them. Of a few million clones listed, roughly 90% are singletons. The source is a man between 18 and 35 years old in good health. Some clones in this sample may be carry-over from other donors' samples. Specimen: naive CD4+ T cells from PBMCs. Subset noted: CD45RA+ positively selected. The rearrangement joins TRBV11-2 to TRBJ2-2; D uncertain. The CDR3 region is CASSRHTGELFF. CDR3 sequence (DNA): TGTGCCAGCAGCCGACACACCGGGGAGCTGTTTTTT.